These 24 T cell receptor beta chains came from one sample sequenced in a study of T cells in Graves' hyperthyroidism and ophthalmopathy. TCR beta CDR3 regions were amplified from RNA. HTBI primers were used for first-round RT-PCR of the TCR CDR3. TCRdb used MiXCR to reprocess the multiplex PCR reads, holding one entry per CDR3 protein. This sample has roughly 580,000 distinct CDR3 sequences; more than 45% occur once, and the top ten carry roughly 8.2%. Material: peripheral blood or thyroid tissue (not recorded which). These receptors all come from a young woman with Graves' hyperthyroidism.

V gene TRBV2 combines with J gene TRBJ1-6; tentatively, D is TRBD1 (6 bases). This CDR3 region has 16 residues. V lost 2 bases, J lost 7 bases, and 15 bases lay in between. Germline lookup yields CDR1 SNHLY and CDR2 FYNNEI. CDR3: CASSERRGRGNSPLHF. Written as DNA, the CDR3 is TGTGCCAGCAGTGAAAGGAGGGGCAGGGGCAATTCACCCCTCCACTTT.

This clonotype was counted between two and nine times. V is TRBV19 and J is TRBJ1-5; D is ambiguous. The V end lost 6 bases, the J end lost 4 bases, and 13 bases lay between the germline ends. This CDR3 contains 14 residues. Germline values: CDR1 LNHDA, CDR2 SQIVND (reference sequence). The CDR3 DNA reads TGTGCCAGTAGCCCGGGAGGGTTGAATCAGCCCCAGCATTTT. Translated, it gives CASSPGGLNQPQHF. Using reference TRBV19 and TRBJ1-5 for the parts outside the CDR3, the full variable domain is DGGITQSPKYLFRKEGQNVTLSCEQNLNHDAMYWYRQDPGQGLRLIYYSQIVNDFQKGDIAEGYSVSREKKESFPLTVTSAQKNPTAFYLCASSPGGLNQPQHFGDGTRLSIL.

Ten or more counts support this clonotype. The chain uses TRBV20-1 and TRBJ1-2; tentative D call: TRBD1 (6 bases). The CDR3 has 12 residues. CDR1 is DFQATT and CDR2 is SNEGSKA in the germline V gene (reference sequence). V shed 3 bases and J shed 8 bases, with 13 bases lying between them. CDR3 sequence (DNA): TGCAGTGCTAGCATAAGGGGGGAAGGCTACACCTTC. Residues: CSASIRGEGYTF.

Regarding this clonotype: A clone one base away is much larger, so this may be a read error. This chain joins TRBV29-1 and TRBJ1-1; perhaps TRBD1 as D (6 bases). The CDR3 has 12 residues. Germline loops: CDR1 SQVTM, CDR2 ANQGSEA. The V gene lost 7 bases and the J gene lost 3 bases, with 12 bases spanning the gap. As DNA, the CDR3 is TGCAGCGCTAGACAGGCGGACACTGAAGCTTTCTTT. The encoded protein is CSARQADTEAFF.

The CDR3 sequence is CAWGRRSREETQYF. CDR3 bases: TGTGCCTGGGGGCGCCGTAGTCGAGAAGAGACCCAGTACTTC. J is TRBJ2-5 and V is TRBV19; a possible D gene is TRBD1 (6 bases). The CDR3 consists of 14 residues. V lost 11 bases, J lost 3 bases, and 19 bases lay in between. Germline assignment: CDR1 LNHDA and CDR2 SQIVND (reference sequence).

The genes are TRBV20-1 and TRBJ1-4, with TRBD1 as a possible D gene (5 bases). V lost 0 bases and J lost 7, with 9 bases in between. CDR1 DFQATT and CDR2 SNEGSKA come from the germline V gene (reference sequence). The CDR3 has 13 amino acids. The CDR3 DNA follows: TGCAGTGCTAGAGATAGAACAGGTGAAAAACTGTTTTTT. As protein: CSARDRTGEKLFF.

This clonotype was counted a few times. The V and J genes are TRBV7-9 and TRBJ2-2; D unclear. Germline CDR1 is SEHNR and CDR2 is FQNEAQ (reference sequence). V was trimmed by 2 bases and J by 2 bases, leaving 9 bases between them. CDR3 length: 15 amino acids. CDR3 coding DNA: TGTGCCAGCAGCTTAAGGGATATTAACACCGGGGAGCTGTTTTTT. Encoded protein: CASSLRDINTGELFF. Looking up the rest from reference TRBV7-9 and TRBJ2-2 gives the full variable domain: DTGVSQNPRHKITKRGQNVTFRCDPISEHNRLYWYRQTLGQGPEFLTYFQNEAQLEKSRLLSDRFSAERPKGSFSTLEIQRTEQGDSAMYLCASSLRDINTGELFFGEGSRLTVL.

The chain combines TRBV7-9 with TRBJ2-7, with a weak D call TRBD2 (6 bases). Trimming took 4 bases from V and 5 from J, leaving 15 bases between them. Per germline, CDR1 SEHNR and CDR2 FQNEAQ (reference sequence). The CDR3 covers 14 residues. The DNA for the CDR3 is TGTGCCAGCAGCTCCTGGGGGACTTCGGACGAGCAGTACTTC. It codes for CASSSWGTSDEQYF.

This clonotype showed up just a few times. The rearrangement joins TRBV2 to TRBJ2-7; 13 nucleotides line up with TRBD2. The V gene end was trimmed by 0 bases and the J gene end by 6 bases; junction bases not matched to a gene: 11. The CDR3 totals 18 residues. The germline V gene has CDR1 SNHLY and CDR2 FYNNEI. The CDR3 DNA reads TGTGCCAGCAGTGAAGCGTTCGACGGACTAGCGGGGGATGCCGAGCAGTACTTC. It yields the protein CASSEAFDGLAGDAEQYF.

This clonotype was seen once. V is TRBV12-3 or TRBV12-4 and J is TRBJ2-7, with TRBD2 matching 11 bases. J was trimmed by 3 bases and V by 6 bases; bases with no gene match: 7. The CDR3 contains 15 residues. The DNA of the CDR3 is TGTGCCAGCAGCCCTAAGACTAGCGGGATCTACGAGCAGTACTTC. This sequence encodes CASSPKTSGIYEQYF.

The sample holds a few counts of this clonotype. The chain has TRBV7-8 and TRBJ1-5; 12 bases fit TRBD1. Germline V gene lookup returns CDR1 SGHVS and CDR2 FQNEAQ. After removal of 5 bases from V and 0 bases from J, the junction contained 17 bases not matched to a gene. The CDR3 has 21 amino acids. CDR3 coding DNA: TGTGCCAGCAGCGACGAGAAGGTTTGGGACAGGGGGCGGGATAGCAATCAGCCCCAGCATTTT. It is translated as CASSDEKVWDRGRDSNQPQHF.

V gene TRBV5-1 combines with J gene TRBJ1-5; weak D call: TRBD1 (6 bases). CDR3 length: 14 amino acids. Germline lookup yields CDR1 SGHRS and CDR2 YFSETQ. The V end lost 3 bases, the J end lost 2 bases, and 9 bases lay between the germline ends. DNA for the CDR3: TGCGCCAGCAGCTCAGGGGAGGGCAATCAGCCCCAGCATTTT. Amino acids: CASSSGEGNQPQHF.

This rearrangement joins TRBV2 to TRBJ1-3; tentative D call: TRBD1 (5 bases). This CDR3 contains 11 residues. Trimming left V 7 bases short and J 7 bases short, with 8 bases between. From germline, CDR1 is SNHLY and CDR2 FYNNEI. The CDR3 sequence is CASNRLNTIYF. Written as DNA, the CDR3 is TGTGCCAGCAACAGGCTGAACACCATATATTTT.

This clonotype was recorded a few times. The V call is TRBV7-9, the J call TRBJ1-2, with TRBD1 as a possible D gene (5 bases). This CDR3 has 14 amino acids. Deletions cut 5 bases from V and 8 bases from J, with 18 bases between. Looked up from germline, CDR1 is SEHNR and CDR2 is FQNEAQ (reference sequence). Written as DNA, the CDR3 is TGTGCCAGCAGCGGCCCCGCAGGGACTCAGGGCTACACCTTC. Its translation is CASSGPAGTQGYTF. Filled out from reference TRBV7-9 and TRBJ1-2, the complete variable domain reads DTGVSQNPRHKITKRGQNVTFRCDPISEHNRLYWYRQTLGQGPEFLTYFQNEAQLEKSRLLSDRFSAERPKGSFSTLEIQRTEQGDSAMYLCASSGPAGTQGYTFGSGTRLTVV.

V gene TRBV7-9 combines with J gene TRBJ1-4; D is possibly TRBD1 (5 bases). The CDR3 has 15 residues. CDR1 is SEHNR, CDR2 FQNEAQ, per germline (reference sequence). Trimming took 5 bases from V and 8 from J, leaving 18 bases between them. CDR3 sequence (DNA): TGTGCCAGCAGCGTAACCGGGACGGGCGGGGAAAAACTGTTTTTT. It yields the protein CASSVTGTGGEKLFF.

This clonotype was observed a handful of times. The gene calls are TRBV6-1 and TRBJ1-1; D gene ambiguous. Germline assignment: CDR1 MNHNS and CDR2 SASEGT. The CDR3 contains 16 residues. V gave up 6 bases and J gave up 0 bases, with 17 bases separating them. Written as DNA, the CDR3 is TGTGCCAGCAGGATTAGGCCAGCAAGAATGAACACTGAAGCTTTCTTT. Translated, it gives CASRIRPARMNTEAFF.

This clonotype was counted many times. This chain links TRBV25-1 with TRBJ2-5, with TRBD2 identical over 13 bases. The CDR3 totals 17 residues. Germline V lookup: CDR1 MGHDK, CDR2 SYGVNS. Losses at the gene ends were 0 bases for V and 5 bases for J; bases not matched to a gene: 6. The CDR3 loop reads CASSEYRGLAGSETQYF. The CDR3 DNA follows: TGTGCCAGCAGTGAATATAGGGGACTAGCGGGAAGCGAGACCCAGTACTTC.

This clonotype appeared once. A read error may be the cause here, since a much bigger clone is one base away. The rearrangement uses TRBV10-1 and TRBJ1-1, with D unresolved. CDR3 length: 13 residues. Looked up from germline, CDR1 is WNHNN and CDR2 is SYGVQD (reference sequence). CDR3 loop: CSVPGRLNTEAFF. The CDR3 DNA reads as TGCAGCGTTCCGGGAAGGTTGAACACTGAAGCTTTCTTT.

A note on this clonotype: Given a much more abundant clone one base away, this may be a read error. The rearrangement links TRBV29-1 to TRBJ1-1; tentative D call: TRBD1 (6 bases). CDR1 is SQVTM and CDR2 is ANQGSEA in the germline V gene. The V end lost 4 bases, the J end lost 9 bases, and 15 bases lay between the germline ends. The CDR3 totals 12 residues. In DNA, the CDR3 is TGCAGCGTTGTCCGGGGGCGGGCTAAAGCTTTCTTT. Encoded protein: CSVVRGRAKAFF.

The V call is TRBV10-3, the J call TRBJ2-2; D ambiguous. V was cut by 3 bases and J by 6 bases, with 8 bases left in between. The germline V gene has CDR1 ENHRY and CDR2 SYGVKD. The CDR3 has 13 residues. CDR3 in DNA: TGTGCCATCAGTGACGGTGTTTCCGGGGAGCTGTTTTTT. Residues: CAISDGVSGELFF.

V gene TRBV2 combines with J gene TRBJ1-5; D unclear. CDR1 SNHLY and CDR2 FYNNEI come from the germline V gene. The CDR3 is 14 amino acids. V was pared by 5 bases and J by 3 bases, with 11 bases between. CDR3 residues: CASSYAHPNQPQHF. CDR3 nucleotide sequence: TGTGCCAGCAGTTACGCCCACCCCAATCAGCCCCAGCATTTT.

Note on this clonotype: One end of the junction fails to match germline, which may point to a read error. The rearrangement joins TRBV7-3 to TRBJ1-4; perhaps TRBD1 as D (6 bases). The CDR3 is 15 amino acids. Germline V CDR1 and CDR2: SGHTA, FQGTGA. The CDR3 DNA sequence: TGCGCCAGCAGCAAAACCGGGACACCTCATGAAAAACTGTTTTTT. Protein: CASSKTGTPHEKLFF. The full variable domain, in which reference TRBV7-3 and TRBJ1-4 provide the parts outside the CDR3, is GAGVSQTPSNKVTEKGKYVELRCDPISGHTALYWYRQSLGQGPEFLIYFQGTGAADDSGLPNDRFFAVRPEGSVSTLKIQRTERGDSAVYLCASSKTGTPHEKLFFGSGTQLSVL.

This clonotype was detected ten times or more. The CDR3 sequence: CASSESGTGELFF. The CDR3 bases are TGTGCCAGCAGTGAAAGCGGCACCGGGGAGCTGTTTTTT. The chain carries TRBV2 and TRBJ2-2; maybe TRBD2 (5 bases). The CDR3 sequence is 13 residues long. The V gene's germline CDR1 is SNHLY and CDR2 FYNNEI. V lost 2 bases and J 4 bases, leaving 5 bases between the germline ends.

The chain employs TRBV15 and TRBJ2-5, with 11 nucleotides matching TRBD1. The CDR3 has 16 amino acids. V lost 2 bases to trimming and J lost 3 bases; unmatched junction nucleotides: 5. Germline-derived CDR1 and CDR2 are LNHNV and YYDKDF (reference sequence). CDR3 sequence reads: CATSRWMGQGEETQYF. In nucleotides, the CDR3 is TGTGCCACCAGCAGATGGATGGGACAGGGGGAAGAGACCCAGTACTTC.